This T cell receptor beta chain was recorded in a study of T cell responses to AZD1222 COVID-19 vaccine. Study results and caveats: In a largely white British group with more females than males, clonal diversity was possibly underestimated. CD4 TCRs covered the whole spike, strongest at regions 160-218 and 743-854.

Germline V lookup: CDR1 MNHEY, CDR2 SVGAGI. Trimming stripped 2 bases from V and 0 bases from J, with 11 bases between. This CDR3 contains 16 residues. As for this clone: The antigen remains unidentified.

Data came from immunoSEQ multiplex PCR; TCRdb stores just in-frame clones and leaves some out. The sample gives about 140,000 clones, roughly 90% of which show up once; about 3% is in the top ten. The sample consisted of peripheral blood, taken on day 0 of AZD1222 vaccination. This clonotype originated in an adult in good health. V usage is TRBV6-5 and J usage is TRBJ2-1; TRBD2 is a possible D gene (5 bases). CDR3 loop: CASSYGSVPSYNEQFF. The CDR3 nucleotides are TGTGCCAGCAGTTACGGGAGCGTACCCTCCTACAATGAGCAGTTCTTC.